The clone carrying this T cell receptor beta chain has only a few counts. No antigen is known for it. The CDR3 is 16 amino acids. Between the trimmed V and J ends, which lost 5 bases and 2 bases, there was a span of 16 bases. Germline V gene sequence: CDR1 SEHNR, CDR2 FQNEAQ (reference sequence). The data were obtained in a study of OX40 agonist ivuxolimab in advanced cancers. Produced via immunoSEQ multiplex PCR; TCRdb's table is partial and in-frame only. This sample has about 70,000 clones, with approximately 78% found just once. Regarding the study as a whole: Specificity for antigen went undetermined in the expanded peripheral T cells.

The chain employs TRBV7-9 and TRBJ1-5; maybe TRBD1 (6 bases). This sequence was found in an adult with an advanced solid tumor such as melanoma, head and neck, liver or kidney cancer. Sequencing was performed on CD4+ or CD8+ T cells sorted from blood, taken in a trial of the OX40 agonist ivuxolimab. Written as DNA, the CDR3 is TGTGCCAGCAGCGCTGAACGGGGGCTTGGCAATCAGCCCCAGCATTTT. It is translated as CASSAERGLGNQPQHF.